This T cell receptor (beta chain) originates from a study of blood T cell repertoires in COVID-19. Turning to the study itself: The United States, Italy and Spain provided the acute and convalescent COVID-19 samples. PBMCs, B-cell-depleted T cells, or T cells were the source of the cDNA or gDNA that made up the material.

Losses at the gene ends were 0 bases for V and 0 bases for J; bases not matched to a gene: 2. CDR3 length: 15 amino acids. CDR1 and CDR2 (germline): SGHRS, YFSETQ. Original methodology: Amplifying reference gene primers gave estimates of nucleated cell counts. The data were produced by immunoSEQ multiplex PCR, yet TCRdb's version contains in-frame clones alone and is incomplete. That table furnishes V, J and clone size, whereas the DNA furnished D and trimming. Of approximately 81,000 clones listed, about four fifths are singletons. The TCR sequence derives from a human donor in a cohort sampled during active COVID-19. Sequenced sample: peripheral blood. The chain links TRBV5-1 to TRBJ1-1; 7 bases fit TRBD1. This CDR3 reads CASSLVQGVNTEAFF. CDR3 nucleotide sequence: TGCGCCAGCAGCTTGGTTCAGGGGGTGAACACTGAAGCTTTCTTT.